This T cell receptor beta chain was captured in a study of T-cell memory formation after mild COVID-19. TCRdb re-analysed the 5' RACE reads in MiXCR, keeping a single row per CDR3 protein. Of fewer than 500,000 distinct CDR3 sequences in the sample, 25% were seen once. V shed 7 bases and J shed 4 bases, with 18 bases lying between them. The germline V gene encodes CDR1 SNHLY and CDR2 FYNNEI. The CDR3 runs 15 residues. The study's findings and limits: Researchers found some responding clones in pre-infection memory, a sign that cross-reactive memory joined.

This clonotype turned up a few times. Its antigen is not known. Sequencing was performed on PBMCs or a T cell subset sorted from them (not recorded which). This receptor was identified in an adult woman who had mild COVID-19 (a few samples of this study predate the infection). Cell type and time point are not known. The chain uses TRBV2 and TRBJ2-3, with D perhaps matching TRBD1 (6 bases). CDR3 DNA: TGTGCCAGCAATAGCCAGGGGTTAGGTGCAGATACGCAGTATTTT. Protein: CASNSQGLGADTQYF.